These 15 T cell receptor beta chains were sequenced from one sample in a study of chemoradiotherapy in HPV16-positive cancers. Repertoires were generated with immunoSEQ multiplex PCR, while TCRdb's copy carries only in-frame clones and drops some. The sample includes 8,000 or so clones, 55% to 70% of them seen just once. This specimen was collected from a patient who underwent chemoradiotherapy. These receptors all stem from a human donor with HPV-associated anogenital cancer.

The chain combines TRBV5-1 with TRBJ2-1, with 11 positions matching TRBD2. V dropped 1 base and J dropped 4; count of bases not matched to a gene: 7. This CDR3 region has 17 residues. Germline CDR1 SGHRS, CDR2 YFSETQ. CDR3 amino acids: CASSLSSGGPSYNEQFF. CDR3 DNA: TGCGCCAGCAGCTTGTCTAGCGGGGGGCCCTCTTACAATGAGCAGTTCTTC.

Written as DNA, the CDR3 is TGCGCCAGCACCCCCAAGGGGGGCCTCTACTACGAGCAGTACGTC. It is translated as CASTPKGGLYYEQYV. The chain is built from TRBV23-1 and TRBJ2-7; D tentatively fits TRBD1 or TRBD2 (6 bases each). TRBV23-1 is noted as an ORF with a role that remains uncertain. There are 15 residues in the CDR3. V was trimmed by 7 bases and J by 3 bases, leaving 19 bases between them.

This clone was seen a few times. The gene calls are TRBV6-4 and TRBJ2-1; 9 bases are a match to TRBD2. The length of the CDR3 is 16 residues. Germline CDR1 reads MRHNA; CDR2 reads SNTAGT. The V and J ends lost 4 bases and 3 bases, in that order; junction bases with no gene match: 7. DNA of the CDR3: TGTGCCAGCAGTGCTCAAAGCGGGGGGTTCTACAATGAGCAGTTCTTC. As protein: CASSAQSGGFYNEQFF.

Only one count was recorded for this clone. V gene TRBV11-2 combines with J gene TRBJ1-1; D call uncertain. This CDR3 is built from 13 residues. V dropped 1 base and J dropped 6 bases, with 9 bases sitting between them. Germline CDR1 SGHAT, CDR2 FQNNGV. The CDR3 bases are TGTGCCAGCAGCTTAGCTTGGGCTTCTGAAGCTTTCTTT. Translation gives CASSLAWASEAFF.

This clone was detected only a few times. V and J are TRBV7-6 and TRBJ2-5, with D uncertain. This CDR3 is 14 amino acids long. Per the germline V gene, CDR1 is SGHVS and CDR2 is FNYEAQ. V was shortened by 4 bases and J by 4 bases, with 13 bases between the two germline ends. CDR3 region: CASSSRTRRETQYF. As DNA, the CDR3 is TGTGCCAGCAGCTCCCGGACGAGGCGAGAGACCCAGTACTTC.

Only a few counts were recorded for this clone. The V and J genes are TRBV27 and TRBJ1-5; 7 positions match TRBD1. Germline CDR1 reads MNHEY; CDR2 reads SMNVEV (reference sequence). The CDR3 runs 17 residues. J gave up 4 bases and V 3 bases, and 12 bases lay outside the gene matches. As DNA, the CDR3 is TGTGCCAGCAGTTTCCCTCCCCGGGACAGTCTAAATCAGCCCCAGCATTTT. This encodes CASSFPPRDSLNQPQHF.

This clone has just a few counts. This chain uses TRBV4-1 with TRBJ2-1; D gene unclear. Trimming stripped 3 bases from V and 2 bases from J, with 5 bases between. The germline V gene has CDR1 MGHRA and CDR2 YSYEKL. The CDR3 length is 13 residues. The CDR3 protein is CASSHGTYNEQFF. DNA of the CDR3: TGCGCCAGCAGCCATGGGACCTACAATGAGCAGTTCTTC.

The chain has TRBV5-4 and TRBJ2-3, with a tentative D call TRBD2 (7 bases). Germline CDR1 reads SGHNT; CDR2 reads YYREEE (reference sequence). The length of the CDR3 is 17 residues. V lost 0 bases and J lost 2, with 16 bases in between. The CDR3 DNA is TGTGCCAGCAGCTTGGGGGGGGGCCGGGGAGTCACAGATACGCAGTATTTT. Translating it yields CASSLGGGRGVTDTQYF.

This clone was detected a few times. The chain joins TRBV19 to TRBJ2-2; the D gene is possibly TRBD1 (5 bases). Germline values: CDR1 LNHDA, CDR2 SQIVND (reference sequence). V was pared by 7 bases and J by 1 base, with 10 bases between. The CDR3 consists of 14 residues. The CDR3 loop reads CASTYQGNTGELFF. CDR3 nucleotide sequence: TGTGCCAGTACCTATCAGGGGAACACCGGGGAGCTGTTTTTT.

The chain joins TRBV30 to TRBJ1-1; D gene unclear. The V gene lost 2 bases and the J gene lost 5 bases, with 15 bases spanning the gap. The CDR3 runs to 14 residues. The germline V gene encodes CDR1 GTSNPN and CDR2 SVGIG (reference sequence). The CDR3 spells CAWSPDPRWTEAFF. The CDR3 DNA is TGTGCCTGGAGTCCAGACCCCCGTTGGACTGAAGCTTTCTTT.

This rearrangement joins TRBV27 to TRBJ1-2; D may be TRBD1 (5 bases). This CDR3 spans 15 amino acids. Germline V CDR1 and CDR2: MNHEY, SMNVEV (reference sequence). The V gene lost 1 base and the J gene lost 7 bases, with 16 bases spanning the gap. The CDR3 bases are TGTGCCAGCAGTTTATATAGGGGCGACTCGAGTGGCTACACCTTC. It specifies CASSLYRGDSSGYTF.

The table lists this clone with a count of one. The rearrangement uses TRBV5-8 and TRBJ1-1, with D possibly TRBD1 on 5 matching bases. The CDR3 has 16 amino acids. Germline CDR1 reads SGHTS; CDR2 reads YDEGEE. V shed 4 bases and J shed 4 bases, with 20 bases lying between them. The CDR3 loop is CASSTGRTLTSTEAFF. In nucleotides, the CDR3 is TGTGCCAGCAGCACGGGACGGACTCTGACTTCCACTGAAGCTTTCTTT.

This chain joins TRBV6-6 and TRBJ2-1; 10 bases align to TRBD2. Germline CDR1 reads MNHNY; CDR2 reads SVGAGI (reference sequence). This CDR3 region has 15 residues. V lost 2 bases and J lost 9; bases outside the gene matches: 7. The CDR3 DNA follows: TGTGCCAGCAGTTACACCGCTAGCGGGAGTAGTGAGCAGTTCTTC. Translated, it gives CASSYTASGSSEQFF.

The genes are TRBV27 and TRBJ1-5; D call uncertain. The CDR3 is 15 amino acids. Looked up from germline, CDR1 is MNHEY and CDR2 is SMNVEV (reference sequence). Trimming removed 2 bases from V and 2 bases from J, with 10 bases in between. The CDR3 sequence: CASSLQGGGNQPQHF. The DNA of the CDR3 is TGTGCCAGCAGTTTACAAGGAGGAGGCAATCAGCCCCAGCATTTT.

The V and J genes are TRBV18 and TRBJ1-2; the D gene is possibly TRBD1 (5 bases). CDR3 length: 13 residues. Trimming removed 2 bases at V and 10 bases at J, with 14 bases between. Germline-derived CDR1 and CDR2 are KGHSH and LQKENI. This CDR3 reads CASSPARDLIYTF. The DNA for the CDR3 is TGTGCCAGCTCACCAGCCCGGGACCTCATCTACACCTTC.